These 15 T cell receptor beta chains came from one sample sequenced in a study of cytomegalovirus exposure and HLA in healthy donors. The method was immunoSEQ multiplex PCR; TCRdb's version includes in-frame clones alone and lacks a portion of them. The sample gives 250,000 to 300,000 clones, around 90% of which show up once; more than 0.35% is in the top ten. Sequenced sample: PBMCs. Receptor source: a woman aged 18-35 years in good health and CMV-seronegative.

This chain uses TRBV6-1 with TRBJ1-1; weak D call: TRBD1 (6 bases). The CDR3 has 13 amino acids. V lost 4 bases and J lost 1, with 7 bases in between. Germline CDR1 and CDR2: MNHNS and SASEGT. CDR3 in amino acids: CASSGGGNTEAFF. CDR3 in DNA: TGTGCCAGCAGTGGAGGGGGGAACACTGAAGCTTTCTTT.

The CDR3 DNA reads TGTGCCAGCAGTACAGGGCTGAACACTGAAGCTTTCTTT. This gives the protein CASSTGLNTEAFF. The chain has TRBV6-1 and TRBJ1-1; D may be TRBD1 (6 bases). This CDR3 is built from 13 residues. Trimming took off 5 bases at V and 0 bases at J, with 7 bases between the two ends. Germline V gives CDR1 MNHNS, CDR2 SASEGT.

The chain joins TRBV28 to TRBJ1-3; TRBD1 is a possible D gene (5 bases). V was clipped by 4 bases and J by 1 base, with 17 bases between them. Germline V lookup: CDR1 MDHEN, CDR2 SYDVKM. The CDR3 runs 17 residues. CDR3 in amino acids: CASSSDINRGSGNTIYF. The DNA for the CDR3 is TGTGCCAGCAGTTCAGACATAAACCGGGGGTCTGGAAACACCATATATTTT.

The chain links TRBV7-9 to TRBJ2-7; D possibly corresponds to TRBD1 (5 bases). Germline V gene data show CDR1 as SEHNR and CDR2 as FQNEAQ (reference sequence). V was trimmed by 2 bases and J by 3 bases, leaving 8 bases between them. The CDR3 loop spans 13 amino acids. The CDR3 is CASSLPQGYEQYF. The DNA of the CDR3 is TGTGCCAGCAGCTTACCCCAGGGCTACGAGCAGTACTTC.

The DNA for the CDR3 is TGTGCCAGCAGCCAAGAAACAGGGGGCAGCAGTGGCAATGAGCAGTTCTTC. It yields the protein CASSQETGGSSGNEQFF. The gene calls are TRBV14 and TRBJ2-1; the match to TRBD1 covers 9 bases. This CDR3 comprises 17 residues. Germline CDR1 and CDR2: SGHDN and FVKESK. With V trimmed by 0 bases and J by 6 bases, 9 bases remained unmatched.

The V and J genes are TRBV7-6 and TRBJ2-1, with 11 bases matching TRBD1. Per the germline V gene, CDR1 is SGHVS and CDR2 is FNYEAQ. This CDR3 has 16 residues. The ends lost 5 bases at V and 10 bases at J; junction bases unmatched: 13. In DNA, the CDR3 is TGTGCCAGCAGCCCCCCCTCGAAGGACAGGGGGCGCGAGCAGTTCTTC. Translation gives CASSPPSKDRGREQFF.

The chain combines TRBV5-5 with TRBJ1-1, with D uncertain. V was clipped by 4 bases and J by 6 bases, with 19 bases between them. CDR1 is SGHKS, CDR2 YYEKEE, per germline (reference sequence). This CDR3 is built from 15 residues. CDR3 sequence reads: CASSHGEGIAAEAFF. The CDR3 DNA reads as TGTGCCAGCAGCCACGGGGAAGGGATTGCGGCTGAAGCTTTCTTT.

This clone appeared a few times. This rearrangement joins TRBV30 to TRBJ1-6; the D gene is possibly TRBD1 (5 bases). The germline CDR1 and CDR2 sequences are GTSNPN and SVGIG (reference sequence). Trimming pared 3 bases from V and 7 bases from J, leaving 10 bases between. The CDR3 loop spans 13 amino acids. The CDR3 loop is CAWRAQVNSPLHF. The CDR3 bases are TGTGCCTGGAGGGCACAGGTAAATTCACCCCTCCACTTT.

This rearrangement joins TRBV6-1 to TRBJ2-6, with D possibly matching TRBD2 (6 bases). Germline V gene sequence: CDR1 MNHNS, CDR2 SASEGT. V was cut by 3 bases and J by 3 bases, with 18 bases left in between. This CDR3 contains 18 residues. DNA for the CDR3: TGTGCCAGCAGTGAGGAGGGTGGGGCCTATGGTGGGGCCAACGTCCTGACTTTC. Its protein product is CASSEEGGAYGGANVLTF.

In nucleotides, the CDR3 is TGTGCCAGCAGACGACAGGGGGCTTTGTACGAGCAGTACTTC. Translated: CASRRQGALYEQYF. The chain couples TRBV6-5 to TRBJ2-7; 10 bases align to TRBD1. In germline, CDR1 is MNHEY, CDR2 SVGAGI. The length of the CDR3 is 14 residues. Trimming at V came to 6 bases and at J to 4 bases, leaving 6 bases not matched to a gene.

The rearrangement joins TRBV5-1 to TRBJ1-2; 8 bases map to TRBD1. There are 15 residues in the CDR3. From germline, CDR1 is SGHRS and CDR2 YFSETQ. With V trimmed by 5 bases and J by 2 bases, 8 bases remained unmatched. The CDR3: CASRTGDLRNYGYTF. The DNA for the CDR3 is TGCGCCAGCAGGACAGGGGACCTCAGGAACTATGGCTACACCTTC.

The V and J genes are TRBV29-1 and TRBJ2-7; 7 bases align to TRBD2. Trimming cost V 2 bases and J 2 bases; bases outside gene matches: 3. Germline CDR1 and CDR2: SQVTM and ANQGSEA. CDR3 length: 13 amino acids. The CDR3 loop is CSVERRGAYEQYF. The DNA for the CDR3 is TGCAGCGTTGAACGTCGGGGGGCCTACGAGCAGTACTTC.

This chain links TRBV4-3 with TRBJ1-1, with TRBD1 as a possible D gene (5 bases). CDR1 is LGHNA, CDR2 YSLEER, per germline. V lost 1 base, J lost 8 bases, and 11 bases lay in between. This CDR3 region has 13 residues. CDR3 residues: CASSQGGLGEAFF. DNA for the CDR3: TGCGCCAGCAGCCAAGGGGGACTCGGGGAAGCTTTCTTT.

V and J are TRBV28 and TRBJ2-7; the D gene is possibly TRBD2 (5 bases). The germline V and J ends were trimmed by 5 bases and 2 bases, with 31 bases remaining between them. This CDR3 comprises 20 residues. Germline CDR1 and CDR2: MDHEN and SYDVKM. The CDR3 DNA is TGTGCCAGCAGTCCTTTCAGGTCCAGGTCGGGGTATCTCTCGACCTACGAGCAGTACTTC. Translated: CASSPFRSRSGYLSTYEQYF.

This chain connects TRBV27 to TRBJ2-7; D gene unclear. The CDR3 loop spans 13 amino acids. Trimming took off 2 bases at V and 4 bases at J, with 9 bases between the two ends. The germline V gene has CDR1 MNHEY and CDR2 SMNVEV (reference sequence). The CDR3 is CASSLGLGYEQYV. CDR3 in DNA: TGTGCCAGCAGTTTAGGGCTTGGTTACGAGCAGTACGTC.